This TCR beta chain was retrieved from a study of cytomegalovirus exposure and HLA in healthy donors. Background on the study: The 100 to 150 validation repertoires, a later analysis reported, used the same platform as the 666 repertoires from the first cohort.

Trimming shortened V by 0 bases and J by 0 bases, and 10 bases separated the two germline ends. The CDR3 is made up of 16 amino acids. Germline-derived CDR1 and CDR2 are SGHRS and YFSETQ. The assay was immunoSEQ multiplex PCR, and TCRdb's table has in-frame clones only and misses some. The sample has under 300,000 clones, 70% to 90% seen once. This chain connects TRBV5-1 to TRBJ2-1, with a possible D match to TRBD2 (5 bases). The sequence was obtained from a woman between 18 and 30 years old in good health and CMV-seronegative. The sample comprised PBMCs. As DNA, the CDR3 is TGCGCCAGCAGCTTGGGTAGCGATAGCTCCTACAATGAGCAGTTCTTC. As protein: CASSLGSDSSYNEQFF.